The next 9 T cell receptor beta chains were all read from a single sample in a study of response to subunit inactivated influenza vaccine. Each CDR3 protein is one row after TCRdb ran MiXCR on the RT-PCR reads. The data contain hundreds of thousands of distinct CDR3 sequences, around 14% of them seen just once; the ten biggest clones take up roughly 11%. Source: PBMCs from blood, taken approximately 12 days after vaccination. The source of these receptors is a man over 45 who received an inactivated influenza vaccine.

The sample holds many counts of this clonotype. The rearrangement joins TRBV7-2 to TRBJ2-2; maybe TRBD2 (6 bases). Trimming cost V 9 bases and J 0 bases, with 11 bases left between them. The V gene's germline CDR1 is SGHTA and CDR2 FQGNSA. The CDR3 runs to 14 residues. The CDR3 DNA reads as TGTGCCAGACGGGGGACTTCGAACACCGGGGAGCTGTTTTTT. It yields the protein CARRGTSNTGELFF.

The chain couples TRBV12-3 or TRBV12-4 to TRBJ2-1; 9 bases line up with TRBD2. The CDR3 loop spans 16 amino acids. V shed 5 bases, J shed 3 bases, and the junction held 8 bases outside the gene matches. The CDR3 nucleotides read TGTGCCAGCAGTGCTATAATAGCGGGGGTCTACAATGAGCAGTTCTTC. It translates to CASSAIIAGVYNEQFF.

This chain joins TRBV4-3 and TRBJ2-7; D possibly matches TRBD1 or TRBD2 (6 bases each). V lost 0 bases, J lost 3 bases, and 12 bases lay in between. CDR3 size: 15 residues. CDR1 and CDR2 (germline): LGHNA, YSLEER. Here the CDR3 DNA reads TGCGCCAGCAGCCAAGAAAACAGGGAGGTCTACGAGCAGTACTTC. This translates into CASSQENREVYEQYF.

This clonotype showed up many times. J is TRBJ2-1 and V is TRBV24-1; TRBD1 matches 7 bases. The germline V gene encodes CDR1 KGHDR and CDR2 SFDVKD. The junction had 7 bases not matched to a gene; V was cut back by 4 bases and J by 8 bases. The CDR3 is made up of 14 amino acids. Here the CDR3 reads CATSDPTGSDEQFF. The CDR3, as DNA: TGTGCCACCAGTGACCCGACAGGGAGCGATGAGCAGTTCTTC.

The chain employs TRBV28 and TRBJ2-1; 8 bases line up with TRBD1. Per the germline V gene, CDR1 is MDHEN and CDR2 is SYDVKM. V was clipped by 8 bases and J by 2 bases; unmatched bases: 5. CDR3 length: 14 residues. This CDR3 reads CASAATGAYNEQFF. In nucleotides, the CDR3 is TGTGCCAGCGCTGCGACAGGGGCCTACAATGAGCAGTTCTTC.

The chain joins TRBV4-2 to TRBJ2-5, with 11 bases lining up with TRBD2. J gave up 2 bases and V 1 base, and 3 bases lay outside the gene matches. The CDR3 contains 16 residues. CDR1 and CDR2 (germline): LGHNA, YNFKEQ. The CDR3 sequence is CASSQAGTSGQETQYF. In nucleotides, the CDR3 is TGTGCCAGCAGCCAAGCGGGGACTAGCGGACAAGAGACCCAGTACTTC.

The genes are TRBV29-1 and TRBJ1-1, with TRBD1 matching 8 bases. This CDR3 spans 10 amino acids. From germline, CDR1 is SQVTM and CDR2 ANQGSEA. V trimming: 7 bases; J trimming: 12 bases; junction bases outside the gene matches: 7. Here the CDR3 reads CSAGQGRTFF. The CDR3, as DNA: TGCAGCGCTGGACAGGGAAGGACTTTCTTT.

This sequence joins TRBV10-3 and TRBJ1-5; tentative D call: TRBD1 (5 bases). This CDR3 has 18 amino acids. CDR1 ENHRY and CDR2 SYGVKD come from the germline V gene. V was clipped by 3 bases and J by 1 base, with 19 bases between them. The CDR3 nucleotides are TGTGCCATCAGTGAATCAATCGGGAAGGGGCGCAGCAATCAGCCCCAGCATTTT. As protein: CAISESIGKGRSNQPQHF.

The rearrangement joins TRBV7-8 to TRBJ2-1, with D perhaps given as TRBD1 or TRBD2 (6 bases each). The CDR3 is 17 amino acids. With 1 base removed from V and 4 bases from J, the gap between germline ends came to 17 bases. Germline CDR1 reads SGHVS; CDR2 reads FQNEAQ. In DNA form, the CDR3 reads TGTGCCAGCAGCTTAGTTCGGGGGCAGGGATCGTACAATGAGCAGTTCTTC. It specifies CASSLVRGQGSYNEQFF.